This T cell receptor beta chain was retrieved from a study of blood T cell repertoires in COVID-19. The method was immunoSEQ multiplex PCR; TCRdb's version includes in-frame clones alone and lacks a portion of them. The sample records around 150,000 clones, around 82% being singletons. This CDR3 contains 16 residues. Trimming left V 3 bases short and J 1 base short, with 15 bases between. CDR1 SEHNR and CDR2 FQNEAQ come from the germline V gene (reference sequence). This receptor was taken from a man aged 40-49 years who had recovered from COVID-19. Source material: PBMCs or T cells enriched from blood (not recorded which). The rearrangement uses TRBV7-9 and TRBJ1-2, with D possibly matching TRBD1 (6 bases). In DNA form, the CDR3 reads TGTGCCAGCAGCTTGCAACTCGACAGGAGTAACTATGGCTACACCTTC. Translating it yields CASSLQLDRSNYGYTF.